A single sample is the source of the 10 T cell receptor beta chains below, sequenced in a study of cytomegalovirus exposure and HLA in healthy donors. Here immunoSEQ multiplex PCR was the method, and the copy in TCRdb shows in-frame clones only, minus some. The sample lists 200,000 to 250,000 clones, around nine tenths occurring once. Material for sequencing was PBMCs. These receptors were taken from a woman under 30 in good health and CMV-seronegative.

Note on this clone: The identical CDR3 is also encoded by other nucleotide sequences in the sample. The chain employs TRBV30 and TRBJ1-3; D remains unclear. This CDR3 comprises 14 residues. CDR1 and CDR2 (germline): GTSNPN, SVGIG (reference sequence). V was pared by 3 bases and J by 4 bases, with 13 bases between. The CDR3 here is CAWSLRPRGNTIYF. Written as DNA, the CDR3 is TGTGCCTGGAGCCTCAGGCCCCGCGGAAACACCATATATTTT. Based on the CDR3 plus reference TRBV30 and TRBJ1-3, the full variable domain is SQTIHQWPATLVQPVGSPLSLECTVEGTSNPNLYWYRQAAGRGLQLLFYSVGIGQISSEVPQNLSASRPQDRQFILSSKKLLLSDSGFYLCAWSLRPRGNTIYFGEGSWLTVV.

This CDR3 reads CASSLAAPARFTGNTIYF. The CDR3 DNA reads TGTGCCAGCAGCTTAGCAGCGCCGGCCCGTTTCACGGGAAACACCATATATTTT. The chain employs TRBV7-6 and TRBJ1-3; the D is unclear. The germline V and J ends were trimmed by 0 bases and 4 bases, with 19 bases remaining between them. The germline V gene has CDR1 SGHVS and CDR2 FNYEAQ. This CDR3 is 18 amino acids long.

The V and J genes are TRBV7-6 and TRBJ2-2; D not certain. The CDR3 spans 15 residues. CDR1 is SGHVS, CDR2 FNYEAQ, per germline. The V and J ends lost 2 bases and 3 bases respectively, with 10 bases between them. The CDR3 loop is CASSLSGSDTGELFF. For the CDR3, the DNA is TGTGCCAGCAGCTTATCAGGATCGGACACCGGGGAGCTGTTTTTT. The variable domain in full, completed from reference TRBV7-6 and TRBJ2-2, reads GAGVSQSPRYKVTKRGQDVALRCDPISGHVSLYWYRQALGQGPEFLTYFNYEAQQDKSGLPNDRFSAERPEGSISTLTIQRTEQRDSAMYRCASSLSGSDTGELFFGEGSRLTVL.

This chain links TRBV5-5 with TRBJ1-5; tentative D call: TRBD1 (5 bases). V dropped 4 bases and J dropped 3 bases, with 11 bases sitting between them. There are 14 residues in the CDR3. The germline V gene encodes CDR1 SGHKS and CDR2 YYEKEE (reference sequence). The CDR3 DNA is TGTGCCAGCAGCCCCCAGGGTTCCAATCAGCCCCAGCATTTT. Amino acids: CASSPQGSNQPQHF.

V gene TRBV5-1 combines with J gene TRBJ2-2; 10 nucleotides agree with TRBD2. CDR3 length: 16 residues. With 4 bases clipped from V and 2 bases from J, the junction kept 5 bases outside the gene matches. Germline values: CDR1 SGHRS, CDR2 YFSETQ. The CDR3 region has the DNA TGCGCCAGCAGCATGGGACTAGCGATTAACACCGGGGAGCTGTTTTTT. Residues: CASSMGLAINTGELFF.

J is TRBJ2-2 and V is TRBV18; the D gene is possibly TRBD2 (5 bases). The CDR3 loop spans 13 amino acids. The V gene lost 3 bases and the J gene lost 6 bases, with 8 bases spanning the gap. CDR1 KGHSH and CDR2 LQKENI come from the germline V gene. In DNA, the CDR3 is TGTGCCAGCTCACCGTCCGGGGCCGGGGAGCTGTTTTTT. This translates into CASSPSGAGELFF.

The V and J genes are TRBV7-2 and TRBJ2-7, with 7 bases that match TRBD2. V trimming: 5 bases; J trimming: 5 bases; junction bases outside the gene matches: 15. CDR1 and CDR2 from the germline V gene are SGHTA and FQGNSA. The CDR3 extends over 16 amino acids. The CDR3 region is CASSERAGGSNHEQYF. In DNA form, the CDR3 reads TGTGCCAGCAGCGAACGAGCTGGCGGGAGTAACCACGAGCAGTACTTC.

A single count supports this clone. V is TRBV5-1 and J is TRBJ2-7; possibly TRBD2 for D (6 bases). Trimming left V 1 base short and J 1 base short, with 12 bases between. Germline assignment: CDR1 SGHRS and CDR2 YFSETQ. The length of the CDR3 is 15 residues. The CDR3 DNA reads TGCGCCAGCAGCTTGCAAGCGGGTACATCCTACGAGCAGTACTTC. It specifies CASSLQAGTSYEQYF. Looking up the rest from reference TRBV5-1 and TRBJ2-7 gives the full variable domain: KAGVTQTPRYLIKTRGQQVTLSCSPISGHRSVSWYQQTPGQGLQFLFEYFSETQRNKGNFPGRFSGRQFSNSRSEMNVSTLELGDSALYLCASSLQAGTSYEQYFGPGTRLTVT.

The chain employs TRBV18 and TRBJ2-3, with TRBD1 identical over 10 bases. Trimming removed 5 bases from V and 2 bases from J; junction bases left unmatched: 4. The CDR3 spans 15 residues. Germline V gene data show CDR1 as KGHSH and CDR2 as LQKENI. CDR3 region: CASSTGTGVTDTQYF. CDR3 bases: TGTGCCAGCTCAACCGGGACAGGGGTCACAGATACGCAGTATTTT.

V and J are TRBV30 and TRBJ2-1; TRBD2 aligns across 8 bases. The CDR3 is made up of 13 amino acids. In germline, CDR1 is GTSNPN, CDR2 SVGIG (reference sequence). For the CDR3, the DNA is TGTGCTAAAGGTAGCGGGGCCTACAATGAGCAGTTCTTC. Translating gives CAKGSGAYNEQFF.